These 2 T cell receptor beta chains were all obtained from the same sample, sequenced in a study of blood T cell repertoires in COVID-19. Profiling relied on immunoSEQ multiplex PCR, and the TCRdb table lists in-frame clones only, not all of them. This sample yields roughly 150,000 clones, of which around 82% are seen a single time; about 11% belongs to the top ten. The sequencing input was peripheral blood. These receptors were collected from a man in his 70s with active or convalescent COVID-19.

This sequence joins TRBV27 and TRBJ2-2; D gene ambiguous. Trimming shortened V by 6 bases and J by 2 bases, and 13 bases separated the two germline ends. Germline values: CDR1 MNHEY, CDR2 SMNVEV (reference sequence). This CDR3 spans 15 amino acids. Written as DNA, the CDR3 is TGTGCCAGCAGCCTATCGCTGATTAACACCGGGGAGCTGTTTTTT. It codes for CASSLSLINTGELFF.

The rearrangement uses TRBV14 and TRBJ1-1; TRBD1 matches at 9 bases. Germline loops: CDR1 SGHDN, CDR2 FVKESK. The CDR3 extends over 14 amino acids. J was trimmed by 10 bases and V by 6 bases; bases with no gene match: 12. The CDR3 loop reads CASRPTGTGRRAFF. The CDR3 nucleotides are TGTGCCAGCAGACCTACTGGGACAGGGCGGAGAGCTTTCTTT.